This passage covers 30 T cell receptor beta chains from one sample sequenced in a study of radiotherapy plus CTLA-4 blockade in lung cancer. This table comes from immunoSEQ multiplex PCR, and its TCRdb copy is limited to in-frame clones, with some not included. The repertoire holds 62,000 or so clones, with roughly 78% as singletons. Sequencing was performed on peripheral blood, taken from a patient treated with radiotherapy plus ipilimumab. The receptors derive from a human donor with non-small cell lung cancer who had a complete response to radiotherapy plus ipilimumab.

The rearrangement links TRBV19 to TRBJ1-3, with D perhaps TRBD1 (5 bases). Deletions cut 3 bases from V and 0 bases from J, with 12 bases between. The CDR3 extends over 16 amino acids. Germline CDR1 LNHDA, CDR2 SQIVND (reference sequence). The DNA of the CDR3 is TGTGCCAGTAGTATTGGGGCCCGCCGCTCTGGAAACACCATATATTTT. Protein product: CASSIGARRSGNTIYF.

This sequence joins TRBV11-2 and TRBJ1-1; D is unclear. Per germline, CDR1 SGHAT and CDR2 FQNNGV. The CDR3 sequence is 13 residues long. V was trimmed by 2 bases and J by 6 bases, leaving 10 bases between them. CDR3 DNA sequence: TGTGCCAGCAGCTTAAATACCGAGGCTGAAGCTTTCTTT. It yields the protein CASSLNTEAEAFF.

The chain has TRBV4-3 and TRBJ2-3; D not resolved. V was cut by 4 bases and J by 5 bases, with 16 bases left in between. The CDR3 is 15 residues long. Germline V lookup: CDR1 LGHNA, CDR2 YSLEER. The CDR3: CASSPGSVTGDTQYF. The CDR3 nucleotides are TGCGCCAGCAGCCCTGGGTCGGTAACGGGAGATACGCAGTATTTT.

The chain uses TRBV11-2 and TRBJ1-4, with 8 nucleotides matching TRBD1. This CDR3 is 14 amino acids long. The V gene end was trimmed by 5 bases and the J gene end by 7 bases; junction bases not matched to a gene: 6. The germline V gene encodes CDR1 SGHAT and CDR2 FQNNGV. CDR3: CASSRDRFSEKLFF. CDR3 nucleotide sequence: TGTGCCAGCAGCCGGGACAGGTTCTCTGAAAAACTGTTTTTT.

The chain joins TRBV18 to TRBJ1-3; D remains ambiguous. Trimming left V 3 bases short and J 2 bases short, with 14 bases between. The V gene's germline CDR1 is KGHSH and CDR2 LQKENI. This CDR3 contains 16 residues. CDR3 in DNA: TGTGCCAGCTCACCTCAAGAGGGAGGGCCTGGAAACACCATATATTTT. It specifies CASSPQEGGPGNTIYF.

The V call is TRBV30, the J call TRBJ2-7; D tentatively reads TRBD1 or TRBD2 (5 bases each). Germline loops: CDR1 GTSNPN, CDR2 SVGIG (reference sequence). Deletions cut 6 bases from V and 0 bases from J, with 9 bases between. CDR3 length: 12 amino acids. The CDR3 DNA reads TGTGCCTGCGGGGACGCCTCCTACGAGCAGTACTTC. It yields the protein CACGDASYEQYF.

The chain uses TRBV2 and TRBJ1-1; no clear D gene. Per the germline V gene, CDR1 is SNHLY and CDR2 is FYNNEI. CDR3 length: 14 residues. V was pared by 5 bases and J by 1 base, with 11 bases between. The CDR3 sequence is CASSLRRENTEAFF. CDR3 nucleotides: TGTGCCAGCAGTCTCCGGCGGGAGAACACTGAAGCTTTCTTT.

This chain uses TRBV15 with TRBJ2-3; 11 bases agree with TRBD1. V dropped 4 bases and J dropped 6; count of bases not matched to a gene: 9. The CDR3 runs 16 residues. Germline V gene lookup returns CDR1 LNHNV and CDR2 YYDKDF (reference sequence). The CDR3 reads CATSKIGQGAGDTQYF. CDR3 in DNA: TGTGCCACCAGCAAAATCGGACAGGGGGCTGGTGATACGCAGTATTTT.

The V call is TRBV7-9, the J call TRBJ2-1; TRBD2 matches at 10 bases. The V segment lost 5 bases and the J segment 12 bases; nucleotides outside the gene matches: 13. Germline V gives CDR1 SEHNR, CDR2 FQNEAQ (reference sequence). CDR3 size: 15 residues. The CDR3 is CASSQVGLAPHGQFF. Written as DNA, the CDR3 is TGTGCCAGCAGCCAAGTGGGACTAGCGCCCCATGGGCAGTTCTTC.

V usage is TRBV27 and J usage is TRBJ2-1, with D hard to call. Trimming removed 8 bases at V and 0 bases at J, with 14 bases between. The germline CDR1 and CDR2 sequences are MNHEY and SMNVEV (reference sequence). The length of the CDR3 is 15 residues. For the CDR3, the DNA is TGTGCCAGCTCACTGCGCCAGAGCTCCTACAATGAGCAGTTCTTC. Its translation: CASSLRQSSYNEQFF.

The V and J genes are TRBV2 and TRBJ1-5; 11 bases map to TRBD1. Germline-derived CDR1 and CDR2 are SNHLY and FYNNEI. The junction had 7 bases not matched to a gene; V was cut back by 6 bases and J by 6 bases. The CDR3 is 15 residues long. The CDR3 DNA reads as TGTGCCAGCAGGACGAGGACAGGGGGCTTTCAGCCCCAGCATTTT. Its protein is CASRTRTGGFQPQHF.

This chain links TRBV5-1 with TRBJ2-5; D gene ambiguous. Per germline, CDR1 SGHRS and CDR2 YFSETQ. V dropped 0 bases and J dropped 2 bases, with 5 bases sitting between them. The CDR3 covers 13 residues. This chain's CDR3 is CASSLGRQETQYF. In DNA, the CDR3 is TGCGCCAGCAGCTTGGGAAGGCAAGAGACCCAGTACTTC.

The chain links TRBV7-9 to TRBJ2-7; possible D gene TRBD1, 6 bases. Germline V gene data show CDR1 as SEHNR and CDR2 as FQNEAQ (reference sequence). V lost 5 bases to trimming and J lost 3 bases, with 8 bases between them. This CDR3 contains 12 residues. Here the CDR3 reads CASSRDNYEQYV. The DNA for the CDR3 is TGTGCCAGCAGCCGGGACAACTACGAGCAGTACGTC.

The sample holds a few counts of this clone. V and J are TRBV6-4 and TRBJ1-2; 11 bases are shared with TRBD1. V shed 4 bases, J shed 8 bases, and the junction held 6 bases outside the gene matches. The CDR3 runs to 14 residues. The germline V gene has CDR1 MRHNA and CDR2 SNTAGT. The CDR3 sequence is CASSAGQGARGYTF. The CDR3 region has the DNA TGTGCCAGCAGTGCCGGACAGGGGGCGCGGGGCTACACCTTC.

V gene TRBV30 combines with J gene TRBJ1-6; 8 bases are shared with TRBD1. The germline V gene has CDR1 GTSNPN and CDR2 SVGIG (reference sequence). The CDR3 spans 17 residues. J was trimmed by 0 bases and V by 2 bases; bases with no gene match: 6. CDR3 nucleotide sequence: TGTGCCTGGAGTCTCAGGGGGCTCAGCTCCTATAATTCACCCCTCCACTTT. This gives the protein CAWSLRGLSSYNSPLHF. Using reference TRBV30 and TRBJ1-6 for the parts outside the CDR3, the full variable domain is SQTIHQWPATLVQPVGSPLSLECTVEGTSNPNLYWYRQAAGRGLQLLFYSVGIGQISSEVPQNLSASRPQDRQFILSSKKLLLSDSGFYLCAWSLRGLSSYNSPLHFGNGTRLTVT.

V is TRBV11-3 and J is TRBJ1-1; 8 nucleotides agree with TRBD1. Germline trimming cut 5 bases from V and 3 bases from J; bases unmatched to any gene: 5. Germline V gene lookup returns CDR1 SGHNT and CDR2 YENEEA. This CDR3 spans 14 amino acids. This chain's CDR3 is CASSLTGGDTEAFF. DNA of the CDR3: TGTGCCAGCAGCCTAACAGGGGGGGACACTGAAGCTTTCTTT.

A note on this clone: The sample contains more than one DNA sequence encoding this CDR3. V usage is TRBV2 and J usage is TRBJ1-5; D is ambiguous. V lost 6 bases, J lost 0 bases, and 18 bases lay in between. The germline V gene encodes CDR1 SNHLY and CDR2 FYNNEI. The CDR3 contains 17 residues. The DNA of the CDR3 is TGTGCCAGCAGCCCAAGTATCAGTAGAACTAGCAATCAGCCCCAGCATTTT. It is translated as CASSPSISRTSNQPQHF.

The J gene is TRBJ2-7, the V gene TRBV19; D is possibly TRBD1 (6 bases). V lost 4 bases and J lost 2, with 15 bases in between. Germline CDR1 reads LNHDA; CDR2 reads SQIVND (reference sequence). The CDR3 runs 15 residues. CDR3 nucleotide sequence: TGTGCCAGTAGTAATAGACAGGATCTTACCTACGAGCAGTACTTC. It is translated as CASSNRQDLTYEQYF.

The chain employs TRBV16 and TRBJ1-2; 7 bases agree with TRBD1. Germline V gives CDR1 KGHSY, CDR2 FQNENV. V lost 0 bases and J lost 4; bases outside the gene matches: 5. The CDR3 is 15 amino acids. The CDR3 here is CASSQSGQQSYGYTF. CDR3 bases: TGTGCCAGCAGCCAATCGGGACAGCAGTCCTATGGCTACACCTTC.

This chain connects TRBV4-2 to TRBJ1-5; 7 nucleotides match TRBD1. Per germline, CDR1 LGHNA and CDR2 YNFKEQ. Trimming took 6 bases from V and 4 from J; bases not matched to a gene: 9. The CDR3 totals 15 residues. The CDR3 protein is CASSRRTGANQPQHF. CDR3 bases: TGTGCCAGCAGTCGCCGGACAGGAGCTAATCAGCCCCAGCATTTT.

This chain links TRBV7-2 with TRBJ2-1; TRBD1 matches 8 bases. Germline loops: CDR1 SGHTA, CDR2 FQGNSA. The CDR3 is 15 amino acids. The V segment lost 5 bases and the J segment 5 bases; nucleotides outside the gene matches: 8. CDR3 sequence reads: CASSVPTGGNNEQFF. In DNA, the CDR3 is TGTGCCAGCAGCGTCCCTACAGGGGGGAACAATGAGCAGTTCTTC.

The J gene is TRBJ2-5, the V gene TRBV5-1; 8 bases match TRBD2. The J segment lost 4 bases and the V segment lost 0 bases, leaving 5 bases of the junction unmatched. The CDR3 sequence is 15 residues long. CDR1 and CDR2 from the germline V gene are SGHRS and YFSETQ. DNA for the CDR3: TGCGCCAGCAGCTTGGACGGGAGGGCCGGAGAGACCCAGTACTTC. It encodes CASSLDGRAGETQYF.

The chain employs TRBV5-6 and TRBJ2-3, with 9 bases fitting TRBD1. The CDR3 spans 15 residues. Germline V gene data show CDR1 as SGHDT and CDR2 as YYEEEE. With V trimmed by 5 bases and J by 3 bases, 7 bases remained unmatched. The CDR3: CASSRDRGMTDTQYF. CDR3 sequence (DNA): TGTGCCAGCAGTCGAGACAGGGGGATGACAGATACGCAGTATTTT.

This clone was picked up a small number of times. J is TRBJ1-6 and V is TRBV7-9; D possibly corresponds to TRBD1 (5 bases). The ends were cut back, 5 bases at V and 10 bases at J, with 15 bases in the middle. Germline CDR1 SEHNR, CDR2 FQNEAQ (reference sequence). This CDR3 is built from 14 residues. CDR3 in amino acids: CASSPPPGTSPLHF. Here the CDR3 DNA reads TGTGCCAGCAGCCCCCCTCCGGGGACCTCACCCCTCCACTTT. Together with reference TRBV7-9 and TRBJ1-6, the CDR3 gives the full variable domain: DTGVSQNPRHKITKRGQNVTFRCDPISEHNRLYWYRQTLGQGPEFLTYFQNEAQLEKSRLLSDRFSAERPKGSFSTLEIQRTEQGDSAMYLCASSPPPGTSPLHFGNGTRLTVT.

The rearrangement joins TRBV19 to TRBJ1-5; D gene uncertain. This CDR3 comprises 14 residues. Germline CDR1 reads LNHDA; CDR2 reads SQIVND (reference sequence). V shed 5 bases and J shed 5 bases, with 13 bases lying between them. The CDR3 bases are TGTGCCAGTAGTCCACGATTGAGTTATCAGCCCCAGCATTTT. Translating it yields CASSPRLSYQPQHF.

In this sample, this clone turned up many times. The V and J genes are TRBV4-3 and TRBJ2-7; 10 nucleotides line up with TRBD2. This CDR3 has 17 residues. V shed 0 bases and J 2 bases; nucleotides not matched to a gene: 7. Germline V CDR1 and CDR2: LGHNA, YSLEER. CDR3 amino acids: CASSQDRSSGGAYEQYF. The DNA of the CDR3 is TGCGCCAGCAGCCAAGATCGGTCTAGCGGGGGAGCCTACGAGCAGTACTTC.

There are a few counts of this clone. This chain connects TRBV7-9 to TRBJ1-3, with D unresolved. The germline V and J ends were trimmed by 1 base and 0 bases, with 7 bases remaining between them. CDR1 and CDR2 (germline): SEHNR, FQNEAQ (reference sequence). The CDR3 is 15 amino acids. The CDR3 sequence is CASSLGASSGNTIYF. The CDR3 bases are TGTGCCAGCAGCTTAGGCGCGAGCTCTGGAAACACCATATATTTT. The variable domain in full, with the rest retrieved from reference TRBV7-9 and TRBJ1-3, is DTGVSQNPRHKITKRGQNVTFRCDPISEHNRLYWYRQTLGQGPEFLTYFQNEAQLEKSRLLSDRFSAERPKGSFSTLEIQRTEQGDSAMYLCASSLGASSGNTIYFGEGSWLTVV.

The chain employs TRBV18 and TRBJ2-7; 11 bases are a match to TRBD1. Germline V gene sequence: CDR1 KGHSH, CDR2 LQKENI. The CDR3 has 15 residues. V was pared by 3 bases and J by 1 base, with 2 bases of the junction left unmatched. The CDR3 loop reads CASSPGQGVSYEQYF. The DNA for the CDR3 is TGTGCCAGCTCACCGGGACAGGGGGTGTCCTACGAGCAGTACTTC.

This clone was picked up one time. The J gene is TRBJ1-2, the V gene TRBV19, with a tentative D call TRBD1 (6 bases). The V and J ends lost 2 bases and 6 bases respectively, with 13 bases between them. CDR1 and CDR2 from the germline V gene are LNHDA and SQIVND (reference sequence). The CDR3 has 14 residues. CDR3 DNA: TGTGCCAGTAGTATAACAGGGAAGGGCCATGGCTACACCTTC. It yields the protein CASSITGKGHGYTF. The full variable domain, rest sourced from reference TRBV19 and TRBJ1-2, is DGGITQSPKYLFRKEGQNVTLSCEQNLNHDAMYWYRQDPGQGLRLIYYSQIVNDFQKGDIAEGYSVSREKKESFPLTVTSAQKNPTAFYLCASSITGKGHGYTFGSGTRLTVV.

The rearrangement joins TRBV6-5 to TRBJ1-2; D remains unclear. Trimming took off 5 bases at V and 7 bases at J, with 11 bases between the two ends. Germline CDR1 and CDR2: MNHEY and SVGAGI. This CDR3 has 12 amino acids. The DNA for the CDR3 is TGTGCCAGCAGTGCTCTAACTTTTGGCTACACCTTC. Protein product: CASSALTFGYTF.